Described below is a single TCR beta chain sequence and its context. PCR used 60 Vbeta primers and 13 Jbeta primers. Clones were read by immunoSEQ multiplex PCR, and TCRdb kept only the in-frame ones, dropping some. Of around 120,000 clones detected, approximately 80% appear once; the ten largest clones hold approximately 3%. The sample is drawn from a study of cytomegalovirus exposure and HLA in healthy donors. V was trimmed by 10 bases and J by 0 bases, leaving 10 bases between them. The CDR3 is 13 amino acids. Germline loops: CDR1 LNHDA, CDR2 SQIVND (reference sequence). The chain carries TRBV19 and TRBJ1-3, with no clear D. Sequences were obtained from PBMCs. This clonotype originated in a boy aged 2 to 10 in good health and CMV-seronegative. The DNA of the CDR3 is TGTGCCACCTCCTCTCCCTCTGGAAACACCATATATTTT. This translates into CATSSPSGNTIYF.